This T cell receptor beta chain was sequenced for a study of vaccination effects on CD4 cells after COVID-19. Sequencing used immunoSEQ multiplex PCR; TCRdb keeps in-frame clones, though not all of them. Among 55,000 to 70,000 clones listed, under 85% were seen once. The V and J ends lost 7 bases and 2 bases respectively, with 15 bases between them. Germline assignment: CDR1 LNHDA and CDR2 SQIVND (reference sequence). The CDR3 runs 15 residues. Comments on this clone: Its antigen is not identified.

Using viral peptide pools, the ViraFEST assay grew out antigen-specific CD4+ T cells prior to sequencing. Following 10 days of culture, CD4+ T cells were isolated. Participants got two doses of BNT162b2 or mRNA-1273 vaccine. The study found no prior SARS-CoV-2 infection in the vaccine recipients, who tested negative for nucleocapsid antibodies. Half-medium changes using IL-2 medium occurred on days 3 and 7. Overall study findings and caveats: Clones of infection and vaccine origin contracted markedly late after vaccination.

The V call is TRBV19, the J call TRBJ1-5; D perhaps matches TRBD1 (5 bases). The starting material was CD4+ T cells from PBMCs cultured with HCoV-OC43 spike peptides, obtained after COVID-19 vaccination. Subset specified: HCoV-OC43 spike overlapping peptide pool stimulation. This clonotype was obtained from a human donor who received a COVID-19 vaccine. CDR3 residues: CASTSTGAGNQPQHF. The CDR3 DNA reads as TGTGCCAGTACCTCTACTGGGGCTGGCAATCAGCCCCAGCATTTT.